The rows below give T cell receptor beta chains drawn from one sample of a study of OX40 agonist ivuxolimab in advanced cancers. Sequencing used immunoSEQ multiplex PCR; TCRdb keeps in-frame clones, though not all of them. The sample has tens of thousands of clones; 85% are singletons. The sequencing here drew on CD4+ or CD8+ T cells sorted from blood, taken in a trial of the OX40 agonist ivuxolimab. The receptors originated from an adult with an advanced solid tumor such as melanoma, head and neck, liver or kidney cancer. The CDR3 runs from the conserved cysteine through the conserved F or W. D genes are given only for firm matches. Clone size is stated in some rows and not others, as once, few, many or a class when expanded.

cdr3_length	clone_size	v_call	d_call	j_call	cdr3_nt	cdr3_aa
12	NA	TRBV12-5	NA	TRBJ2-7	TGTGCTAGTGGTTTGGCAGGGTACGAGCAGTACTTC	CASGLAGYEQYF
15	NA	TRBV5-1	NA	TRBJ2-2	TGCGCCAGCAGCTTGGACGAATCATACACCGGGGAGCTGTTTTTT	CASSLDESYTGELFF
14	NA	TRBV28	NA	TRBJ1-1	TGTGCCAGCAGTGGGGGCTCGGTGAACACTGAAGCTTTCTTT	CASSGGSVNTEAFF
13	NA	TRBV27	NA	TRBJ2-3	TGTGCCAGCTCCTGGAGGGACACAGATACGCAGTATTTT	CASSWRDTDTQYF
11	NA	TRBV5-5	NA	TRBJ2-1	TGTGCCAGCAGCTTGAGCAATGAGCAGTTCTTC	CASSLSNEQFF
15	NA	TRBV7-3	NA	TRBJ2-1	TGTGCCAGCAGCTTAGTAGGGGGGTCCTACAATGAGCAGTTCTTC	CASSLVGGSYNEQFF
14	NA	TRBV2	NA	TRBJ1-4	TGTGCCACTGAGGAGGGGGGCACTAATGAAAAACTGTTTTTT	CATEEGGTNEKLFF
19	NA	TRBV11-2	TRBD2	TRBJ2-3	TGTGCCAGCAGCTCGCGGCCTAGCGGGAGGGCCGGGAGCACAGATACGCAGTATTTT	CASSSRPSGRAGSTDTQYF
14	NA	TRBV5-1	TRBD1	TRBJ1-1	TGCGCCAGCAGCGAAGGGGGCCTATTTTCTGAAGCTTTCTTT	CASSEGGLFSEAFF
16	NA	TRBV5-1	TRBD2	TRBJ2-1	TGCGCCAGCAGCTTGGAGGATAGCGGGACCTACAATGAGCAGTTCTTC	CASSLEDSGTYNEQFF
14	NA	TRBV11-1	NA	TRBJ2-5	TGTGCCAGCAGCTTCGGGGGAGACTCTGGGGCCCAGTACTTC	CASSFGGDSGAQYF
15	NA	TRBV7-2	TRBD1	TRBJ2-7	TGTGCCAGCAGCCGTGGGACAGGGAGCTCCTACGAGCAGTACTTC	CASSRGTGSSYEQYF
11	NA	TRBV10-3	NA	TRBJ1-4	TGTGCCATCAGTGATCAGGGAAAACTGTTTTTT	CAISDQGKLFF
14	NA	TRBV11-2	NA	TRBJ1-1	TGTGCCAGCAGCCCCCGAGAGATCGGCACTGAAGCTTTCTTT	CASSPREIGTEAFF
17	once	TRBV5-6	NA	TRBJ2-1	TGTGCCAGCAGCTTGCGGACAGCCAGCGCCCTATACAATGAGCAGTTCTTC	CASSLRTASALYNEQFF
16	NA	TRBV4-1	NA	TRBJ2-3	TGCGCCAGCAGCCAAAGGGTATGGGACTCCGCAAATACGCAGTATTTT	CASSQRVWDSANTQYF
17	few	TRBV19	NA	TRBJ2-5	TGTGCCAGTAGTATTGGGCAGGGCGGGCGAAACCAAGAGACCCAGTACTTC	CASSIGQGGRNQETQYF
16	NA	TRBV11-3	TRBD2	TRBJ2-2	TGTGCCAGCAGCTTAGGTCCTAGCGGGAACACCGGGGAGCTGTTTTTT	CASSLGPSGNTGELFF
11	NA	TRBV6-5	NA	TRBJ2-7	TGTGCCAGCAGGCAGGGCCACGAGCAGTACTTC	CASRQGHEQYF
11	NA	TRBV20-1	NA	TRBJ2-7	TGCAGTGCATCCAGGGCCAACGAGCAGTACTTC	CSASRANEQYF
14	NA	TRBV7-8	NA	TRBJ1-2	TGTGCCAGCAGCCCCCGACTGGAACGCTATGGCTACACCTTC	CASSPRLERYGYTF
15	NA	TRBV7-9	NA	TRBJ2-7	TGTGCCAGCAGCCAAGAAATAGGGCTGCTCTACGAGCAGTACTTC	CASSQEIGLLYEQYF
13	medium-sized	TRBV27	TRBD1	TRBJ2-7	TGTGCCAGCAGTTGGGACAGTTCCTACGAGCAGTACTTC	CASSWDSSYEQYF
12	NA	TRBV27	NA	TRBJ2-2	TGTGCCAGCAGTTGGAACACCGGGGAGCTGTTTTTT	CASSWNTGELFF
14	once	TRBV30	NA	TRBJ1-1	TGTGCCTGGACCGTGAGTTCGAGGAACACTGAAGCTTTCTTT	CAWTVSSRNTEAFF
16	NA	TRBV21-1	NA	TRBJ2-7	TGTGCCAGCAGCATTACCGGGACAGGGGCCGACTACGAGCAGTACTTC	CASSITGTGADYEQYF
12	NA	TRBV6-5	TRBD1	TRBJ1-5	TGTGCCAGCACAGGGGGGAATCAGCCCCAGCATTTT	CASTGGNQPQHF
16	NA	TRBV6-4	NA	TRBJ1-5	TGTGCCAGCAGTGACACCACGGGTTATAGCAATCAGCCCCAGCATTTT	CASSDTTGYSNQPQHF
16	NA	TRBV9	NA	TRBJ2-1	TGTGCCAGCAGCGCCGGAGGAGGCTCCGTATACAATGAGCAGTTCTTC	CASSAGGGSVYNEQFF
14	NA	TRBV18	TRBD1	TRBJ2-7	TGTGCCAGCTCAAAGGGACAGGGGTGGATCGAGCAGTACTTC	CASSKGQGWIEQYF
17	NA	TRBV27	NA	TRBJ2-5	TGTGCCAGCAGTTCCCTTTGGGACACGGGGAGGCAAGAGACCCAGTACTTC	CASSSLWDTGRQETQYF
15	NA	TRBV19	NA	TRBJ1-1	TGTGCCAGTAGCCCTTTACACCTCGGGACAATAGAAGCTTTCTTT	CASSPLHLGTIEAFF
13	NA	TRBV30	NA	TRBJ1-5	TGTGCCTGGAGCCAGGGAAGCAATCAGCCCCAGCATTTT	CAWSQGSNQPQHF
14	NA	TRBV28	NA	TRBJ2-7	TGTGCCAGCAGTTTAATGCGGATCCCCTACGAGCAGTACTTC	CASSLMRIPYEQYF
16	once	TRBV28	NA	TRBJ1-2	TGTGCCAGCAGTTACGGGACGGAGTTGAATAACTATGGCTACACCTTC	CASSYGTELNNYGYTF
15	NA	TRBV7-2	NA	TRBJ2-7	TGTGCCAGCAGCCCTAGGGTTCAGTTTGACTACGAGCAGTACTTC	CASSPRVQFDYEQYF
15	NA	TRBV7-2	NA	TRBJ1-4	TGTGCCAGCAGCCGACGGACAGCAACTAATGAAAAACTGTTTTTT	CASSRRTATNEKLFF
15	NA	TRBV7-9	NA	TRBJ2-2	TGTGCCAGCAGCTCGCTCCGGGACACCAAAGGGGAGCTGTTTTTT	CASSSLRDTKGELFF
16	NA	TRBV28	NA	TRBJ1-3	TGTGCCAGCAGTGCTCCGGGACGGGACTCTGGAAACACCATATATTTT	CASSAPGRDSGNTIYF
15	NA	TRBV6-1	TRBD2	TRBJ2-1	TGTGCCAGCAGTGAGGAGCGGGGATCCTACAATGAGCAGTTCTTC	CASSEERGSYNEQFF
12	NA	TRBV18	NA	TRBJ2-5	TGTGCCAGCTCACCACCCCTAGAGACCCAGTACTTC	CASSPPLETQYF
11	NA	TRBV7-2	NA	TRBJ1-1	TGTGCCAGCAGCTTGAACACTGAAGCTTTCTTT	CASSLNTEAFF
16	NA	TRBV27	TRBD2	TRBJ2-7	TGTGCCAGCAGTCCTCGACTAGCGGGCGCCAGAGGGGAGCAGTACTTC	CASSPRLAGARGEQYF
12	NA	TRBV5-6	NA	TRBJ2-5	TGTGCCAGCAGCAAGCCGGGACCCGGACCATACTTC	CASSKPGPGPYF
13	NA	TRBV19	NA	TRBJ2-6	TGTGCCAGTAGACCATCTGGGGCCAACGTCCTGACTTTC	CASRPSGANVLTF
14	NA	TRBV27	NA	TRBJ2-1	TGTGCCAGCAGATTCCGGGACTTAATCGATGAGCAGTTCTTC	CASRFRDLIDEQFF
12	NA	TRBV18	NA	TRBJ2-4	TGTGCCAGCTCACCCTCGGATGGGGAGCAGTACTTC	CASSPSDGEQYF
16	NA	TRBV28	NA	TRBJ2-5	TGTGCCAGCAGTTTTGAGGTGGGCGGGTCGCAAGAGACCCAGTACTTC	CASSFEVGGSQETQYF
13	NA	TRBV5-1	NA	TRBJ2-7	TGCGCCAGCAGCTTGTCCGGGACCTACGAGCAGTACTTC	CASSLSGTYEQYF
15	NA	TRBV6-6	TRBD2	TRBJ2-7	TGTGCCAGCAGTTATCTCCTAAGCGGGAGATTCGAGCAGTACTTC	CASSYLLSGRFEQYF
16	NA	TRBV19	NA	TRBJ2-5	TGTGCCAGTAGTACGAGGGGGGTATCGCCCCAAGAGACCCAGTACTTC	CASSTRGVSPQETQYF
16	NA	TRBV15	TRBD2	TRBJ2-1	TGTGCCACCAGCGCAGCGGGAGGGGGAATGTACAATGAGCAGTTCTTC	CATSAAGGGMYNEQFF
14	few	TRBV18	TRBD1	TRBJ2-4	TGTGCCAGCTCACAACCTACCGACAGGGACATTCAGTACTTC	CASSQPTDRDIQYF
16	few	TRBV19	NA	TRBJ2-1	TGTGCCAGTAGTATTGGGACCGTCAGATGGGACAATGAGCAGTTCTTC	CASSIGTVRWDNEQFF
15	NA	TRBV28	TRBD1	TRBJ2-7	TGTGCCAGCAGTCCGCCGGGACAGGGGGCGAAGGAGCAGTACTTC	CASSPPGQGAKEQYF
18	NA	TRBV4-2	NA	TRBJ1-3	TGTGCCAGCAGCCATGGCACGATTCACGGTATCTCTGGAAACACCATATATTTT	CASSHGTIHGISGNTIYF
14	NA	TRBV19	NA	TRBJ2-3	TGTGCCAGTAGTATAGCCTTCGGCACAGATACGCAGTATTTT	CASSIAFGTDTQYF